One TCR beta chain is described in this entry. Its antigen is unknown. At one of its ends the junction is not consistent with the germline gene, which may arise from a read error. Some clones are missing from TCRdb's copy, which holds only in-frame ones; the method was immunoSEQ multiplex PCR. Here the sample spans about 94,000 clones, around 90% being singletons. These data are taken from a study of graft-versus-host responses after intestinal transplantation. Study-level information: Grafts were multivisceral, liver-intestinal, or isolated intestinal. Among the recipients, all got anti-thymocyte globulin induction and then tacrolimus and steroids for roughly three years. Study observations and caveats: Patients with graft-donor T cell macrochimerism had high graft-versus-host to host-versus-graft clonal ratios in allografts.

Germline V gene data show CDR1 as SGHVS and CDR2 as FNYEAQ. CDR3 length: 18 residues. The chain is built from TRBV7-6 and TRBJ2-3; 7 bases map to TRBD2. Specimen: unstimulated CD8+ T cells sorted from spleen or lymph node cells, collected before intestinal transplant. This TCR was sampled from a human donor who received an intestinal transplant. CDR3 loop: CASSPPVEAGYITYTQYF. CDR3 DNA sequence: TGTGCCAGCAGCCCTCCGGTAGAAGCGGGGTATATCACATATACGCAGTATTTT.